This TCR beta chain derives from a study of blood T cells in healthy people across ages. PCR was performed a second time for roughly 6 to 12 cycles using a sample-barcoded 5' primer and a J-beta primer mix. TCRdb re-called the 5' RACE reads with MiXCR, one entry per CDR3 protein. The sample has fewer than 1,000,000 distinct CDR3 sequences; around 50% are singletons. The clonotype originates from a man at least 80 years old in good health. Material for sequencing was blood.

The chain's CDR3 is CASSQVGPTDTQYF. The CDR3 DNA is TGTGCCAGCAGCCAAGTGGGCCCCACAGATACGCAGTATTTT. The chain links TRBV4-2 to TRBJ2-3, with D unresolved. The length of the CDR3 is 14 residues. In germline, CDR1 is LGHNA, CDR2 YNFKEQ. V was cut by 1 base and J by 2 bases, with 7 bases left in between.